Only a few counts were recorded for the clone carrying this T cell receptor beta chain. Its antigen is not known. Data came from immunoSEQ multiplex PCR; TCRdb stores just in-frame clones and leaves some out. The profile shows about 2.5 million clones, 85% to 95% of them singletons. This sample was included in a study of shared clonotypes between healthy human individuals. General observations from the study: Memory subsets had estimated richness that was generally smaller than that of naive subsets.

Germline CDR1 SGHRS, CDR2 YFSETQ. The CDR3 has 12 amino acids. V shed 2 bases and J 14 bases; nucleotides not matched to a gene: 7. The sequence derives from a man younger than 30 in good health. Some clones in this sample may be carry-over from other donors' samples. This sequence joins TRBV5-1 and TRBJ2-1; 7 bases agree with TRBD2. The sequencing input was naive CD4+ T cells from PBMCs. Subset given: CD45RA+ positively selected. The CDR3 loop reads CASSFGSAGEFF. The CDR3 coding sequence is TGCGCCAGCAGCTTTGGGTCGGCGGGAGAGTTCTTC. Combining the CDR3 with reference TRBV5-1 and TRBJ2-1 gives the whole variable domain KAGVTQTPRYLIKTRGQQVTLSCSPISGHRSVSWYQQTPGQGLQFLFEYFSETQRNKGNFPGRFSGRQFSNSRSEMNVSTLELGDSALYLCASSFGSAGEFFGPGTRLTVL.